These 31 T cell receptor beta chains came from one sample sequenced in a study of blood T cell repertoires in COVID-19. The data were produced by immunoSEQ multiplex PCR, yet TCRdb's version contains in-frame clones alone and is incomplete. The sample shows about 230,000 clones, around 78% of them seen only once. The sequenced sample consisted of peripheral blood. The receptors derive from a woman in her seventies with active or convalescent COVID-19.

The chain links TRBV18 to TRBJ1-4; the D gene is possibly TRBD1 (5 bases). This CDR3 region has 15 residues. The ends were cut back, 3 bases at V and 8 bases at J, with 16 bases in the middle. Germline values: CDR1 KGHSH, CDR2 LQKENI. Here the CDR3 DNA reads TGTGCCAGCTCACCTCGCGGGGACGGGGGAGAAAAACTGTTTTTT. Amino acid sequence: CASSPRGDGGEKLFF.

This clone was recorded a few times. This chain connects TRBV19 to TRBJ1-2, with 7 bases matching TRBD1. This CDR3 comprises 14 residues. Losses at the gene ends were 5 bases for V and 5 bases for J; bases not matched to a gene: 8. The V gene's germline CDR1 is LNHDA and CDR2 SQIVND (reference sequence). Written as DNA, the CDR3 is TGTGCCAGTAGTCCGACTCGACAGGGATATGGCTACACCTTC. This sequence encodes CASSPTRQGYGYTF.

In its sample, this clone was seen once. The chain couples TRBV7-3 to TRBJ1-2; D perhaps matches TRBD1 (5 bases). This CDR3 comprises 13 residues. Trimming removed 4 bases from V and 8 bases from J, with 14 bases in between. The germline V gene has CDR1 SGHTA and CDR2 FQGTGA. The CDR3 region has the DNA TGTGCCAGCAGCTCTCGTCAGGGAGGAGGCTACACCTTC. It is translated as CASSSRQGGGYTF.

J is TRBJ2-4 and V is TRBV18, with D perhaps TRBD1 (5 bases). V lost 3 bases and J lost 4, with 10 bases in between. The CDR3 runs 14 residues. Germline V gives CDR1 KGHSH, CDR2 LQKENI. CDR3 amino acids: CASSPAGSKNIQYF. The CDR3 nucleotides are TGTGCCAGCTCACCGGCAGGGTCAAAAAACATTCAGTACTTC.

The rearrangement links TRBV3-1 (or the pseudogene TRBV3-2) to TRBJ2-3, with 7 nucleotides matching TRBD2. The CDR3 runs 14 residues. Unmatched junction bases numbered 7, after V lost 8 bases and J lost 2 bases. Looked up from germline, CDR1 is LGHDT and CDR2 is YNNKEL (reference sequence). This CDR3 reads CASRPAGTTDTQYF. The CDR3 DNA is TGTGCCAGCCGCCCAGCGGGGACCACAGATACGCAGTATTTT.

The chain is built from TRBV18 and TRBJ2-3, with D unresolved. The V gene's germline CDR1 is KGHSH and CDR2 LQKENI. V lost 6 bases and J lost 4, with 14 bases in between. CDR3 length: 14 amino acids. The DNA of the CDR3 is TGTGCCAGCTCTCTCCAGACTCATTCAGATACGCAGTATTTT. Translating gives CASSLQTHSDTQYF.

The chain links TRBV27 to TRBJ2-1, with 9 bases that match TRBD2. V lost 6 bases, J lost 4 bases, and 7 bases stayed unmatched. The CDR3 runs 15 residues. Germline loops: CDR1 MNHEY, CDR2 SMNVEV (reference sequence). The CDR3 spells CASRDRLAAYNEQFF. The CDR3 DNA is TGTGCCAGCAGAGATAGACTAGCGGCTTACAATGAGCAGTTCTTC.

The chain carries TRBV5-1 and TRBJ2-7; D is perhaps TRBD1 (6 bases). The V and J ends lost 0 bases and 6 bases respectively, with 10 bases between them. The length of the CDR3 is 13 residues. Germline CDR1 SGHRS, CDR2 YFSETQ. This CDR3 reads CASSLGTGREQYF. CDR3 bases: TGCGCCAGCAGCTTGGGAACAGGGCGCGAGCAGTACTTC. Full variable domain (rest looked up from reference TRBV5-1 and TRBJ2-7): KAGVTQTPRYLIKTRGQQVTLSCSPISGHRSVSWYQQTPGQGLQFLFEYFSETQRNKGNFPGRFSGRQFSNSRSEMNVSTLELGDSALYLCASSLGTGREQYFGPGTRLTVT.

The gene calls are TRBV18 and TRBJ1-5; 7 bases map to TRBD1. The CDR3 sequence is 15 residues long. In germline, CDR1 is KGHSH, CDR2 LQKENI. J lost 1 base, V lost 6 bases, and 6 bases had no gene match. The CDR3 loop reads CASSPTGTSNQPQHF. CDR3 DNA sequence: TGTGCCAGCTCCCCGACAGGGACCAGCAATCAGCCCCAGCATTTT.

CDR3 bases: TGCGCCAGCAGCCCACGACTAGCGGGGGGGGAAGAGACCCAGTACTTC. It encodes CASSPRLAGGEETQYF. The chain joins TRBV5-1 to TRBJ2-5; 14 nucleotides line up with TRBD2. Germline-derived CDR1 and CDR2 are SGHRS and YFSETQ. The V and J ends lost 4 bases and 3 bases, in that order; junction bases with no gene match: 5. There are 16 residues in the CDR3.

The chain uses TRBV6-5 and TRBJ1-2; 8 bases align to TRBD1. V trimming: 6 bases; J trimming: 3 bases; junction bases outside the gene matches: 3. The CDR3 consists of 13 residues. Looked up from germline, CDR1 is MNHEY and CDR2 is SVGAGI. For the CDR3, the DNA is TGTGCCAGCAGGACGGACAGGGACTATGGCTACACCTTC. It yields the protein CASRTDRDYGYTF.

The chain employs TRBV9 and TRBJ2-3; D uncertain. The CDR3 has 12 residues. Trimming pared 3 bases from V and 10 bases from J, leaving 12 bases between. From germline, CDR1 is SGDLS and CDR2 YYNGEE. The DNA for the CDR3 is TGTGCCAGCAGCGCCGTTGGCAGGCCGCAGTATTTT. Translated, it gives CASSAVGRPQYF.

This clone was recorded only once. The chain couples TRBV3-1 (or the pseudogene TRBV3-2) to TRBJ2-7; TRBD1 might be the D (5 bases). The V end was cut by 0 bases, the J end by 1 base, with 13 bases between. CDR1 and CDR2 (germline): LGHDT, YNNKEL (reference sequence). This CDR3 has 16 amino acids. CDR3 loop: CASSQEDRYRSYEQYF. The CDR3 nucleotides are TGTGCCAGCAGCCAAGAAGACAGATACCGGTCCTACGAGCAGTACTTC.

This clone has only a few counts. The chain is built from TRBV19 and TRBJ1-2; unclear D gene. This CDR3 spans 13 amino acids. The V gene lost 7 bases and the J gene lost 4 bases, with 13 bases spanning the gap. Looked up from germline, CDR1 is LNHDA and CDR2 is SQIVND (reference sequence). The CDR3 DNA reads TGTGCCAGTACTCCTAGAGGGCGCTATGGCTACACCTTC. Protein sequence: CASTPRGRYGYTF.

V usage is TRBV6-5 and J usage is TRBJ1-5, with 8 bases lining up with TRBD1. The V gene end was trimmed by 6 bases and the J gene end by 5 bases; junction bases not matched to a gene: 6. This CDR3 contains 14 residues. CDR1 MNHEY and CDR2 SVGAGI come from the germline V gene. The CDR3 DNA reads TGTGCCAGCAGACCCGGGACAGGAGATCAGCCCCAGCATTTT. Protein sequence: CASRPGTGDQPQHF.

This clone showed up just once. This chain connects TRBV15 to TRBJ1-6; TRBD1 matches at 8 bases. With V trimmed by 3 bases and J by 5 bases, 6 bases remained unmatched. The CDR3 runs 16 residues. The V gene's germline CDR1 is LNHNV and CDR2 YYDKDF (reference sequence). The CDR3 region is CATSSRTGRNNSPLHF. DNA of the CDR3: TGTGCCACCAGCAGCCGGACAGGGAGGAATAATTCACCCCTCCACTTT.

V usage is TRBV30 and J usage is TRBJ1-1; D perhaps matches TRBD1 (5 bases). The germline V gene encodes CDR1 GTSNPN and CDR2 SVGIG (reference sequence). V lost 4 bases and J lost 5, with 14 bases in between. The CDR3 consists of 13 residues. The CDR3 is CAWTPTGGTEAFF. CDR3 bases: TGTGCCTGGACCCCGACGGGGGGGACTGAAGCTTTCTTT. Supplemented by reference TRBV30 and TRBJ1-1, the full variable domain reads SQTIHQWPATLVQPVGSPLSLECTVEGTSNPNLYWYRQAAGRGLQLLFYSVGIGQISSEVPQNLSASRPQDRQFILSSKKLLLSDSGFYLCAWTPTGGTEAFFGQGTRLTVV.

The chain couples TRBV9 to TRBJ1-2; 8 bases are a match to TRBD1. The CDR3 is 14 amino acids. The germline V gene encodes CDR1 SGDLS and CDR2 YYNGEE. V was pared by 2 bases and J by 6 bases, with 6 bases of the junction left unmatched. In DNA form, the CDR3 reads TGTGCCAGCAGCGTCGGACAGGGTAGGGATGGCTACACCTTC. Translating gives CASSVGQGRDGYTF.

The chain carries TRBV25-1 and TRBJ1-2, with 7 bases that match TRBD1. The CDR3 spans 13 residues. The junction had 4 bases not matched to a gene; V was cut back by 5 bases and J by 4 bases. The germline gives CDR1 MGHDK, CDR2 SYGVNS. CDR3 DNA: TGTGCCAGCAGTCCAGGGGGAGCCTATGGCTACACCTTC. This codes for CASSPGGAYGYTF.

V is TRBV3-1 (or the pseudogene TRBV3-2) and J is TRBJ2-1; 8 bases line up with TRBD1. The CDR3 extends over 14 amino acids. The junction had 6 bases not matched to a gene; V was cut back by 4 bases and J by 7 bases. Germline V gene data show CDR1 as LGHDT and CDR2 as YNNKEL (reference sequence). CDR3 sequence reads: CASSLLDRANEQFF. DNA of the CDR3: TGTGCCAGCAGCCTACTGGACAGGGCTAATGAGCAGTTCTTC.

This chain's CDR3 is CASSQESFGLPSGETQYF. CDR3 DNA: TGTGCCAGCAGCCAAGAAAGCTTCGGACTACCCTCCGGAGAGACCCAGTACTTC. V usage is TRBV4-2 and J usage is TRBJ2-5, with D perhaps matching TRBD2 (6 bases). The CDR3 has 18 residues. In germline, CDR1 is LGHNA, CDR2 YNFKEQ. V lost 0 bases to trimming and J lost 4 bases, with 21 bases between them.

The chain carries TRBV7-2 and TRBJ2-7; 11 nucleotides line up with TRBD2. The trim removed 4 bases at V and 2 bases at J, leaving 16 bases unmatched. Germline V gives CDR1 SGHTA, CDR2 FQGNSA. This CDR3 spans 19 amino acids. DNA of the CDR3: TGTGCCAGCAGCTACTCCGGGACTAGCGGACCCCAGACGGCCTACGAGCAGTACTTC. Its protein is CASSYSGTSGPQTAYEQYF.

Here the CDR3 reads CACGVTPYGYTF. CDR3 in DNA: TGTGCCTGCGGGGTGACGCCATATGGCTACACCTTC. This sequence joins TRBV30 and TRBJ1-2; D uncertain. Between the trimmed V and J ends, which lost 6 bases and 5 bases, there was a span of 13 bases. The CDR3 extends over 12 amino acids. From germline, CDR1 is GTSNPN and CDR2 SVGIG (reference sequence).

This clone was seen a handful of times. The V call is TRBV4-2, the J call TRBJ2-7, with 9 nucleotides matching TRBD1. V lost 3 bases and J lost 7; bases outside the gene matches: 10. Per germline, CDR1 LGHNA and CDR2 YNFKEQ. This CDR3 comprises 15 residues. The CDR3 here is CASSQDGTGLLEQYF. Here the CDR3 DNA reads TGTGCCAGCAGCCAGGACGGGACAGGGCTTCTTGAGCAGTACTTC.

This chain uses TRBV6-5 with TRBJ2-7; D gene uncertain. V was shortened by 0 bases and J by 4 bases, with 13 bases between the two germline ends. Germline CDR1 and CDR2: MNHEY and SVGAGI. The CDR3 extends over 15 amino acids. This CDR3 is CASSYSRSLVYEQYF. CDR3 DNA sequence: TGTGCCAGCAGTTACTCCCGCAGTCTAGTTTACGAGCAGTACTTC.

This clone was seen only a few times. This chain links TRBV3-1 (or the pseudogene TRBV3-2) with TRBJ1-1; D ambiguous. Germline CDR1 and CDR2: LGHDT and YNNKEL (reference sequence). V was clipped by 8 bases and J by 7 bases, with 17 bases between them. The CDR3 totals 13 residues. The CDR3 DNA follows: TGTGCCAGCGGGTCGGAAGACAAACGTGAAGCTTTCTTT. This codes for CASGSEDKREAFF.

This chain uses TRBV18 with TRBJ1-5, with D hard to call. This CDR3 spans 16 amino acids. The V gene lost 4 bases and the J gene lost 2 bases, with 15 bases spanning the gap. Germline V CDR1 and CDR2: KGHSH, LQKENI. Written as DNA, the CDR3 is TGTGCCAGCTCACAGGGTAGCGTGTACGGCAATCAGCCCCAGCATTTT. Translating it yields CASSQGSVYGNQPQHF. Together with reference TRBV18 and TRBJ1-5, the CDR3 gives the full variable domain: NAGVMQNPRHLVRRRGQEARLRCSPMKGHSHVYWYRQLPEEGLKFMVYLQKENIIDESGMPKERFSAEFPKEGPSILRIQQVVRGDSAAYFCASSQGSVYGNQPQHFGDGTRLSIL.

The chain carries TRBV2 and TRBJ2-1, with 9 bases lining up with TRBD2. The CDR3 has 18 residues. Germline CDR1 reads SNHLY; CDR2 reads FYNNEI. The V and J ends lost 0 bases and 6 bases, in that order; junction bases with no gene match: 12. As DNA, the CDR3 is TGTGCCAGCAGTGAAGCGGGTAGCGGGGGCCTATGGTCCAATGAGCAGTTCTTC. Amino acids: CASSEAGSGGLWSNEQFF.

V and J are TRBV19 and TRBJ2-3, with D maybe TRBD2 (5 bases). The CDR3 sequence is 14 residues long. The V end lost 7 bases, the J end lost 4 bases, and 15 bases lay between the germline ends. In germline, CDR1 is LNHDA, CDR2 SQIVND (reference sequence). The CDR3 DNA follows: TGTGCCAGTACCCGGATGGAGAGGGCAGATACGCAGTATTTT. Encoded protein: CASTRMERADTQYF.

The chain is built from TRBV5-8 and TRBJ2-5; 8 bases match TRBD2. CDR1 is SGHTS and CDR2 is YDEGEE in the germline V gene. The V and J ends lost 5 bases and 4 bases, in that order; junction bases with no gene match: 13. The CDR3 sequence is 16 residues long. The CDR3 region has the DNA TGTGCCAGCAGTTTCGGGAGGGAAATAAGGGCAGAGACCCAGTACTTC. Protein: CASSFGREIRAETQYF.

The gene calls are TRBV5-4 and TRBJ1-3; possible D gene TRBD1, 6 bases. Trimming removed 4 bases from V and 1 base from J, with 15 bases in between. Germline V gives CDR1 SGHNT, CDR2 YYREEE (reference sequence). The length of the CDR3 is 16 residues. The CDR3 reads CASSIRGGFSGNTIYF. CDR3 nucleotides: TGTGCCAGCAGCATCCGAGGGGGTTTTTCTGGAAACACCATATATTTT.